The present T cell receptor beta chain was sequenced within a study of shared clonotypes between healthy human individuals (dated by TCRdb to the early 2020s). Context from the whole study: A few men and two women, aged 18 to 49 years, made up the cohort. For each donor, three plates each were used for CD4 naive and CD4 memory, two plates were used for CD8 naive, and one plate was used for CD8 memory. The study deeply sequenced blood TCR repertoires of about five healthy adults to estimate repertoire size and the extent of clonotype sharing between individuals. Libraries were prepared and TCR repertoires were sequenced by different laboratories using diverse techniques, in order to increase sequencing depth and limit assay-specific biases. Leukapheresis yielded between about 0.94 and 9.5 billion PBMCs per donor.

General study outcomes and caveats: Estimated clonotype richness was generally larger for naive than for memory subsets. The small number of donors limited the genetic and exposure-history diversity represented. Compared with non-shared clonotypes, clonotypes shared by all four sorted-subset donors had higher generation probabilities. Sampling was restricted to blood, and TCR repertoires in tissue are likely to differ from TCR repertoires in blood. When several donors were compared, the shared fraction of clonotypes was around 4.6% for naive CD4, roughly 3.4% for naive CD8, 2% to 2.5% for memory CD4, and roughly 0.4% for memory CD8. Pairwise subsampling indicated that sequencing depth was expected to affect the degree of clonotype sharing among donors. Even with the large sequencing depth, rarefaction of the sorted-subset datasets indicated that sequencing was incomplete.

CDR1 and CDR2, per the germline V gene, are SGHNT and YENEEA. V loses 5 bases at its end and J loses 0 bases; junction bases beyond the gene matches: 2. The CDR3, from cysteine to phenylalanine, totals 15 residues. CDR3 DNA only is kept here, 45 bases in frame from base 1. TCR CDR3 regions were amplified from genomic DNA by multiplex PCR using the deep immunoSEQ assay. For each cell subset, the extracted genomic DNA was distributed evenly across all wells of several immunoSEQ 96-well plates, and each plate served as one replicate. For sorted subsets, each replicate PCR was loaded with around 220 ng genomic DNA, equivalent to about 30,000 T cell genomes. Purified libraries were quantified with a Qubit 3.0 fluorometer, sized on a Bioanalyzer 2100, and re-quantified with the KAPA Library Quantification kit. A separate single-read 150-cycle Illumina NextSeq 550 flow cell was used to sequence each immunoSEQ 96-well plate. In the original analysis: The immunoSEQ output contained only junctional sequences without quality scores, so filtering could not match that applied to full-length reads. Sequences were annotated with PyIR, a Python wrapper for IgBLAST v1.9, and V/J genes and CDR3 were assigned using IMGT germline references. Reads with weak V/J assignments (E-value above 1e-6), missing CDR3, stop codons, out-of-frame junctions, or ambiguous translated residues were removed. V3J clonotypes were defined by identical inferred V gene, J gene, and CDR3 amino acid sequence. Percentage overlap between repertoires was calculated by dividing the number of shared unique clonotypes by the size of the smaller repertoire. Repertoire richness was assessed with RTK rarefaction, the Chao1 estimator, and Recon v2.1 estimates of unobserved clonotypes. Generation probabilities were computed with OLGA for all TCRbeta clonotypes obtained by the gDNA method from several donors. This is the immuneACCESS table as TCRdb keeps it, with only in-frame sequences that have V and J called. A part of the clones is gone; compared with another copy, unresolved V genes explain less than half, and the rest is unexplained. The DNA gave D and trimming, while V, J and clone size come from that table. The sample includes some 2.4 million clones, with approximately 93% observed a single time. The ten most abundant clones make up 0.36% of the sample.

Concerning this clone itself: The antigen it binds to is not known. No base quality values were provided; no much bigger clone lies one nucleotide off.

Healthy HIV-negative adults with no recently reported acute infections or vaccinations were included as donors. Every donor was a Caucasian adult living in Nashville, Tennessee, USA. CD4+ T cells were enriched through magnetic negative selection, after which naive cells were positively selected on CD45RA and the remaining negative fraction served as the memory subset. Blood was collected by leukapheresis, and PBMCs were isolated by Ficoll-Histopaque density gradient centrifugation and then cryopreserved in liquid nitrogen vapor phase. Analytical flow cytometry was used to check the purity and quantity of each magnetically sorted T cell population. Genomic DNA was isolated from every sorted fraction and measured by UV absorbance on a Nanodrop 2000c.

The chain uses TRBV11-3 and TRBJ2-1; 9 bases in between match TRBD1. This receptor was obtained from a young man in good health. Some clones in this sample may be carry-over from other donors' samples. Sequenced input: naive CD4+ T cells from PBMCs. What the cell subset or site label conveys for this sample: CD45RA+ positively selected. The CDR3 is CASSMGQGSYNEQFF. The nucleotide sequence is given as TGTGCCAGCAGCATGGGACAGGGCTCCTACAATGAGCAGTTCTTC.